The table lists the clone carrying this TCR beta chain with a few counts. These data are taken from a study of control samples from healthy donors and cancer patients. The germline V gene encodes CDR1 MGHRA and CDR2 YSYEKL. V lost 5 bases to trimming and J lost 1 base, with 20 bases between them. This CDR3 has 17 residues. Clones were sequenced by immunoSEQ multiplex PCR, and TCRdb holds only the in-frame ones, with some missing. The table lists some 97,000 clones, more than 85% of them singletons. Source material: blood. V is TRBV4-1 and J is TRBJ1-1; D perhaps matches TRBD1 (5 bases). The source is a woman aged 50 to 60 in good health. The CDR3 sequence: CASSEIGVGVTNTEAFF. CDR3 bases: TGCGCCAGCAGCGAGATTGGGGTGGGGGTAACGAACACTGAAGCTTTCTTT.